This TCR beta chain stems from a study of blood T cells in healthy people across ages. Study results and caveats: Lack of knowledge of donor CMV status possibly confounded expanded clonotype changes. It was held that the diversity estimates obtained from one million T cells were underestimates. Across the age range, TCR beta diversity per million T cells fell in a roughly linear way.

The second PCR ran about 6 to 12 cycles with a sample-barcoded 5' primer and J-beta primers. TCRdb processed the 5' RACE reads anew with MiXCR; each CDR3 protein has one entry. The sample carries over 600,000 distinct CDR3 sequences, less than 45% recorded once. From germline, CDR1 is KGHDR and CDR2 SFDVKD. The CDR3 runs 15 residues. V dropped 3 bases and J dropped 3 bases, with 11 bases sitting between them. Peripheral blood from each donor was collected in a volume of roughly 9.8 milliliters. As for this clonotype: The antigen is not known.

Sequencing was carried out using blood. This sequence originates from an elderly man in good health. The chain combines TRBV24-1 with TRBJ2-1; a weak D match, TRBD1 (5 bases). The CDR3 protein is CATSDVKGLYNEQFF. The CDR3 region has the DNA TGTGCCACCAGTGATGTGAAGGGGCTCTACAATGAGCAGTTCTTC.